This T cell receptor (beta chain) came from a study of blood T cells in healthy people across ages. Whole-study findings and limits: Among long-lived donors, naive CD4+ cells were more numerous and diversity higher than in aged donors.

Primed by a sample-barcoded 5' primer and a J-beta primer mix, a second PCR proceeded for about 6 to 12 cycles. TCRdb ran MiXCR on the 5' RACE reads and lists one entry per CDR3 protein. The data show 870,000 or so distinct CDR3 sequences, under 35% seen once. With regard to this clonotype: Its antigen is currently unknown.

The individuals who served as donors were healthy Caucasians living in Russia, aged about 6 to 90. Per sample, no less than 5.5 micrograms of total RNA were extracted. The source material was blood. The sequence was collected from a woman at least 80 years old in good health.

CDR3: CASSRDPGGNYNSPLHF. In DNA, the CDR3 is TGTGCCAGCAGTCGGGACCCCGGGGGGAACTATAATTCACCCCTCCACTTT. The chain has TRBV28 and TRBJ1-6; possibly TRBD1 for D (5 bases). V was pared by 5 bases and J by 3 bases, with 17 bases between. The CDR3 runs 17 residues. CDR1 and CDR2 (germline): MDHEN, SYDVKM.